Below are 15 T cell receptor beta chains sequenced from a single sample in a study of kidney transplant recipient with SARS-CoV-2 infection. Each CDR3 protein is one row after TCRdb ran MiXCR on the reads. The sample has 200,000 to 300,000 distinct CDR3 sequences, less than 35% seen once. Source: a blood sample, taken at baseline and between days 110 and 120 from a kidney transplant recipient. The receptors here all came from a male patient aged 25 to 39 who had COVID-19 and was a kidney transplant recipient. The T cells may come from the graft donor.

A word on this clonotype: A read error may explain this, as a much larger clone is one base away. The J gene is TRBJ1-2, the V gene TRBV5-4; D is unresolved. CDR1 and CDR2 (germline): SGHNT, YYREEE (reference sequence). This CDR3 is built from 16 residues. V was trimmed by 10 bases and J by 4 bases, leaving 26 bases between them. The CDR3 sequence is CAGHDNVPGKTYGYTF. The CDR3 coding sequence is TGTGCCGGCCATGATAACGTACCAGGAAAGACCTATGGCTACACCTTC. Full variable domain (missing parts from reference TRBV5-4 and TRBJ1-2): ETGVTQSPTHLIKTRGQQVTLRCSSQSGHNTVSWYQQALGQGPQFIFQYYREEENGRGNFPPRFSGLQFPNYSSELNVNALELDDSALYLCAGHDNVPGKTYGYTFGSGTRLTVV.

The table lists this clonotype with many counts. This rearrangement joins TRBV10-3 to TRBJ2-3; D is unclear. V was trimmed by 10 bases and J by 0 bases, leaving 5 bases between them. From germline, CDR1 is ENHRY and CDR2 SYGVKD. The CDR3 contains 11 residues. The CDR3 DNA follows: TGTGCCACCCTGAGCACAGATACGCAGTATTTT. Its translation is CATLSTDTQYF.

Points on this clonotype: This may come from a read error, since a much larger clone is one base off. This rearrangement joins TRBV12-3 or TRBV12-4 to TRBJ1-1, with D possibly matching TRBD1 (5 bases). Trimming removed 1 base from V and 6 bases from J, with 12 bases in between. CDR3 length: 14 residues. CDR3 residues: CASSLVFRAPEAFF. In DNA form, the CDR3 reads TGTGCCAGCAGTTTAGTATTCAGGGCTCCTGAAGCTTTCTTT.

As for this clonotype: This could be a read error, since a much larger clone is one nucleotide away. This chain joins TRBV7-7 and TRBJ1-2; D remains unclear. This CDR3 spans 17 amino acids. Germline assignment: CDR1 SSHAT and CDR2 FNYEAQ (reference sequence). The CDR3 is CASSTWAKCRKTYGYIF. CDR3 coding DNA: TGTGCCAGCAGCACCTGGGCTAAGTGCCGAAAGACCTATGGCTACATCTTC.

This clonotype was detected a few times. This sequence joins TRBV25-1 and TRBJ2-5, with TRBD2 identical over 11 bases. The CDR3 extends over 13 amino acids. Germline CDR1 and CDR2: MGHDK and SYGVNS. J lost 4 bases, V lost 6 bases, and 1 base had no gene match. CDR3 DNA sequence: TGTGCCAGCAGACTAGCGGGAGTAGAGACCCAGTACTTC. It yields the protein CASRLAGVETQYF.

Turning to this clonotype: A much more abundant neighbour one base away suggests this may be a read error. The rearrangement joins TRBV11-3 to TRBJ2-5, with D unclear. The DNA end is a closer match to TRBJ2-7, so the J assignment may be wrong. Germline loops: CDR1 SGHNT, CDR2 YENEEA. CDR3 length equals 13 residues. DNA of the CDR3: TGTGCCAGCGGCTTAGTTAGGAACTACGAGCAGTACTTC. As protein: CASGLVRNYEQYF.

The chain carries TRBV12-3 or TRBV12-4 and TRBJ2-1; 9 bases match TRBD1. Trimming cost V 5 bases and J 7 bases; bases outside gene matches: 9. The CDR3 covers 15 residues. The CDR3 region is CASSLGTGTPNEQFF. Here the CDR3 DNA reads TGTGCCAGCAGTCTAGGGACAGGGACGCCGAATGAGCAGTTCTTC.

This clonotype was counted ten times or more. The genes are TRBV19 and TRBJ2-3, with 7 positions matching TRBD1. The CDR3 extends over 15 amino acids. In germline, CDR1 is LNHDA, CDR2 SQIVND (reference sequence). V shed 1 base, J shed 2 bases, and the junction held 3 bases outside the gene matches. This CDR3 reads CASSIVGTDTDTQYF. CDR3 bases: TGTGCCAGTAGTATAGTCGGGACAGACACAGATACGCAGTATTTT.

This clonotype was seen repeatedly, ten times or more. J is TRBJ2-1 and V is TRBV4-3; 9 nucleotides line up with TRBD2. CDR1 and CDR2 from the germline V gene are LGHNA and YSLEER. The CDR3 is 17 residues long. V gave up 1 base and J gave up 0 bases; unmatched junction bases: 4. CDR3 in DNA: TGCGCCAGCAGCCAAGGGACTAGCGCAAGCTCCTACAATGAGCAGTTCTTC. It codes for CASSQGTSASSYNEQFF.

This clonotype has at least ten counts. The chain links TRBV28 to TRBJ2-1; 10 nucleotides agree with TRBD1. The CDR3 has 16 amino acids. Per the germline V gene, CDR1 is MDHEN and CDR2 is SYDVKM. Germline trimming cut 6 bases from V and 1 base from J; bases unmatched to any gene: 6. The CDR3 nucleotides are TGTGCCAGCAGACCGACAGGGGGCCCGTCCTACAATGAGCAGTTCTTC. Its translation is CASRPTGGPSYNEQFF.

This clonotype came up many times. The chain has TRBV2 and TRBJ2-3; 7 bases are a match to TRBD2. The CDR3 length is 15 residues. The trim removed 7 bases at V and 0 bases at J, leaving 7 bases unmatched. Germline V lookup: CDR1 SNHLY, CDR2 FYNNEI. Written as DNA, the CDR3 is TGTGCCAGCACCGCTGTTAGCGGGAGCACAGATACGCAGTATTTT. Amino acids: CASTAVSGSTDTQYF.

This clonotype was counted many times. The chain joins TRBV6-1 to TRBJ2-1; possibly TRBD1 or TRBD2 for D (5 bases each). The germline CDR1 and CDR2 sequences are MNHNS and SASEGT. The CDR3 sequence is 14 residues long. V was cut by 6 bases and J by 4 bases, with 13 bases left in between. Here the CDR3 reads CASSLGTDYNEQFF. CDR3 in DNA: TGTGCCAGCAGCCTCGGGACGGATTACAATGAGCAGTTCTTC.

This clonotype was seen a few times. The V gene is TRBV7-8, the J gene TRBJ1-2, with no clear D. V lost 5 bases, J lost 4 bases, and 23 bases lay in between. CDR1 is SGHVS, CDR2 FQNEAQ, per germline. The CDR3 covers 17 residues. The CDR3 here is CASSGGKFTRKTYGYTF. The CDR3 DNA follows: TGTGCCAGCAGCGGAGGAAAGTTTACCCGAAAGACCTATGGCTACACCTTC.

This clonotype occurred many times. The chain has TRBV3-1 and TRBJ2-5; D not resolved. Germline V gene data show CDR1 as LGHDT and CDR2 as YNNKEL (reference sequence). V was pared by 4 bases and J by 5 bases, with 23 bases between. The CDR3 covers 17 residues. As DNA, the CDR3 is TGTGCCAGCAGCCGGTGTAATCCCATTTCTTTCTCTGAGACCCAGTACTTC. Encoded protein: CASSRCNPISFSETQYF.

Remarks on this clonotype: The germline gene is not matched at one end of the junction; a read error may be the cause. V is TRBV20-1 and J is TRBJ2-1; TRBD2 aligns across 8 bases. This CDR3 spans 14 amino acids. Per the germline V gene, CDR1 is DFQATT and CDR2 is SNEGSKA (reference sequence). The CDR3 reads CSARDSGAYNAQFF. CDR3 bases: TGCAGTGCTAGAGATAGCGGGGCATACAATGCGCAGTTCTTC.